This paragraph covers one T cell receptor beta chain sequence. Its antigen is undetermined. CDR3 size: 18 residues. V lost 0 bases to trimming and J lost 7 bases, with 25 bases between them. Looked up from germline, CDR1 is SGDLS and CDR2 is YYNGEE. The record originates from a study of CD8 T cells in ankylosing spondylitis. General observations from the study: Clones linked to disease, bearing a CD8+ phenotype, were relatively rare in peripheral blood. Within ankylosing spondylitis blood, a TCR beta motif made up of roughly eight highly homologous variants appeared to be characteristic.

By quantitative 5'-RACE with molecular barcodes, the TCR beta libraries were made. MiXCR, run by TCRdb on the 5' RACE reads, gives a single entry per CDR3 protein. The top ten clones hold approximately 0.46% of a sample with 700,000 to 1,000,000 distinct CDR3 sequences, approximately 12% of them seen once. The TCR sequence derives from a male donor with ankylosing spondylitis. The sample consisted of blood, either unsorted or a sorted T cell fraction (not recorded which). The chain recombines TRBV9 with TRBJ1-1, with D perhaps TRBD1 (6 bases). The CDR3 loop reads CASSVDGTLSGGIGEAFF. The CDR3 DNA sequence: TGTGCCAGCAGCGTAGACGGGACACTATCGGGGGGGATCGGTGAAGCTTTCTTT. Together with reference TRBV9 and TRBJ1-1, the CDR3 gives the full variable domain: DSGVTQTPKHLITATGQRVTLRCSPRSGDLSVYWYQQSLDQGLQFLIQYYNGEERAKGNILERFSAQQFPDLHSELNLSSLELGDSALYFCASSVDGTLSGGIGEAFFGQGTRLTVV.